Below are 25 T cell receptor beta chains sequenced from a single sample in a study of spatial heterogeneity in lung cancer. Time point reported: sample taken at primary tumor resection. Without sorting, whole RNA was sequenced from tumor, nontumor lung or frozen PBMC. TCRdb re-derived calls from the 5' RACE reads in MiXCR, one entry per CDR3 protein. The table records around 48,000 distinct CDR3 sequences, 5.3% of them present only once. Sample: PBMCs, taken at surgery. Receptor source: a male donor with early-stage non-small cell lung cancer.

This clonotype was seen at least ten times. V gene TRBV20-1 combines with J gene TRBJ1-2; tentative D call: TRBD1 (6 bases). Looked up from germline, CDR1 is DFQATT and CDR2 is SNEGSKA (reference sequence). There are 12 residues in the CDR3. V was clipped by 2 bases and J by 3 bases, with 7 bases between them. CDR3 amino acids: CSARNRDYGYTF. CDR3 nucleotides: TGCAGTGCTAGAAACAGGGACTATGGCTACACCTTC.

This chain connects TRBV12-3 or TRBV12-4 to TRBJ2-3, with unresolved D. This CDR3 contains 15 residues. The ends were cut back, 3 bases at V and 1 base at J, with 11 bases in the middle. CDR3 sequence (DNA): TGTGCCAGCAGTTTCCCCTCTAGGGGCACAGATACGCAGTATTTT. Translation: CASSFPSRGTDTQYF.

This clonotype has ten or more counts. The chain couples TRBV15 to TRBJ2-5, with a possible D match to TRBD1 (5 bases). V lost 0 bases to trimming and J lost 4 bases, with 15 bases between them. There are 16 residues in the CDR3. Germline lookup yields CDR1 LNHNV and CDR2 YYDKDF (reference sequence). The CDR3: CATSRDQRGRGETQYF. The CDR3 DNA sequence: TGTGCCACCAGCAGAGATCAAAGGGGAAGAGGAGAGACCCAGTACTTC.

The J gene is TRBJ2-1, the V gene TRBV2; 9 nucleotides align to TRBD2. With V trimmed by 4 bases and J by 6 bases, 10 bases remained unmatched. The germline gives CDR1 SNHLY, CDR2 FYNNEI. This CDR3 comprises 16 residues. CDR3 sequence reads: CASSVIGSSGGNEQFF. The CDR3 region has the DNA TGTGCCAGCAGTGTTATTGGTAGTAGCGGGGGCAATGAGCAGTTCTTC.

This clonotype was seen many times. The rearrangement uses TRBV5-4 and TRBJ2-1; 8 bases map to TRBD2. From germline, CDR1 is SGHNT and CDR2 YYREEE (reference sequence). V trimming: 0 bases; J trimming: 8 bases; junction bases outside the gene matches: 10. The CDR3 runs 16 residues. CDR3 in amino acids: CASSLEPGLVKDEQFF. CDR3 DNA sequence: TGTGCCAGCAGCTTGGAGCCGGGACTAGTGAAGGATGAGCAGTTCTTC.

Ten or more counts support this clonotype. V gene TRBV7-8 combines with J gene TRBJ2-7; 10 bases line up with TRBD2. The CDR3 length is 16 residues. V shed 5 bases and J 6 bases; nucleotides not matched to a gene: 13. The V gene's germline CDR1 is SGHVS and CDR2 FQNEAQ. The CDR3 DNA is TGTGCCAGCAGCCCAGGGCGGCTAGCGGGAGTTGTCGAGCAGTACTTC. Protein product: CASSPGRLAGVVEQYF. The entire variable domain, with the rest obtained from reference TRBV7-8 and TRBJ2-7, is as follows: GAGVSQSPRYKVAKRGQDVALRCDPISGHVSLFWYQQALGQGPEFLTYFQNEAQLDKSGLPSDRFFAERPEGSVSTLKIQRTQQEDSAVYLCASSPGRLAGVVEQYFGPGTRLTVT.

This clonotype appeared a single time. The chain combines TRBV7-9 with TRBJ2-3; D is unresolved. The ends were cut back, 6 bases at V and 4 bases at J, with 8 bases in the middle. CDR1 is SEHNR, CDR2 FQNEAQ, per germline (reference sequence). This CDR3 is built from 12 residues. CDR3 in amino acids: CASSRVSDTQYF. The CDR3 nucleotides are TGTGCCAGCAGTCGAGTTTCAGATACGCAGTATTTT. Supplemented by reference TRBV7-9 and TRBJ2-3, the full variable domain reads DTGVSQNPRHKITKRGQNVTFRCDPISEHNRLYWYRQTLGQGPEFLTYFQNEAQLEKSRLLSDRFSAERPKGSFSTLEIQRTEQGDSAMYLCASSRVSDTQYFGPGTRLTVL.

This clonotype was detected many times. The V and J genes are TRBV12-5 and TRBJ2-2; 8 nucleotides match TRBD1. The CDR3 is 15 amino acids. The V gene's germline CDR1 is LGHNT and CDR2 FRNRAP. V lost 3 bases, J lost 6 bases, and 6 bases stayed unmatched. This chain's CDR3 is CASGFRQGYAGELFF. Here the CDR3 DNA reads TGTGCTAGTGGTTTTCGACAGGGGTATGCCGGGGAGCTGTTTTTT.

The chain carries TRBV28 and TRBJ1-3; possible D gene TRBD1, 5 bases. The germline V gene has CDR1 MDHEN and CDR2 SYDVKM. V was clipped by 6 bases and J by 0 bases, with 12 bases between them. The CDR3 contains 15 residues. CDR3 DNA: TGTGCCAGCAGCCTAGACAGTTTCTCTGGAAACACCATATATTTT. The encoded protein is CASSLDSFSGNTIYF.

This clonotype was observed at least ten times. The V and J genes are TRBV9 and TRBJ2-7; 11 nucleotides agree with TRBD2. V shed 4 bases and J 2 bases; nucleotides not matched to a gene: 5. Per germline, CDR1 SGDLS and CDR2 YYNGEE. The CDR3 runs to 15 residues. The CDR3: CASSRGLAEPYEQYF. The CDR3, as DNA: TGTGCCAGCAGCAGGGGACTAGCGGAGCCCTACGAGCAGTACTTC. The complete variable domain, with remaining parts taken from reference TRBV9 and TRBJ2-7, reads DSGVTQTPKHLITATGQRVTLRCSPRSGDLSVYWYQQSLDQGLQFLIQYYNGEERAKGNILERFSAQQFPDLHSELNLSSLELGDSALYFCASSRGLAEPYEQYFGPGTRLTVT.

As for this clonotype: A read error may account for a junction end that differs from germline. The gene calls are TRBV7-9 and TRBJ2-1; TRBD2 matches at 9 bases. CDR1 and CDR2 (germline): SEHNR, FQNEAQ (reference sequence). The CDR3 is made up of 16 amino acids. This CDR3 reads CASSLVLAGSCNEQFF. In DNA form, the CDR3 reads TGTGCCAGCAGCTTAGTCCTAGCGGGATCCTGCAATGAGCAGTTCTTC.

This clonotype was observed a handful of times. The chain is built from TRBV6-1 and TRBJ1-2; D uncertain. V was shortened by 5 bases and J by 6 bases, with 13 bases between the two germline ends. Germline V gene sequence: CDR1 MNHNS, CDR2 SASEGT. This CDR3 contains 13 residues. The CDR3 nucleotides read TGTGCCAGCAGTACATCCTGGCGGAATGGCTACACCTTC. It is translated as CASSTSWRNGYTF.

This clonotype was observed many times. V is TRBV2 and J is TRBJ2-4, with 7 positions matching TRBD1. CDR3 length: 18 residues. CDR1 SNHLY and CDR2 FYNNEI come from the germline V gene. V was clipped by 3 bases and J by 2 bases; unmatched bases: 13. CDR3 DNA sequence: TGTGCCAGCAGTGAGACAGGGATCGGGGATTCGACCAAAAACATTCAGTACTTC. Its protein is CASSETGIGDSTKNIQYF.

This clonotype was seen a handful of times. The V gene is TRBV10-3, the J gene TRBJ2-1, with TRBD2 matching over 10 bases. V was pared by 2 bases and J by 9 bases, with 16 bases of the junction left unmatched. CDR3 length: 18 amino acids. Per germline, CDR1 ENHRY and CDR2 SYGVKD. The CDR3 coding sequence is TGTGCCATCAGTGAGCTTATACTAGCGGGAAAGGGGAGGACTGAGCAGTTCTTC. This encodes CAISELILAGKGRTEQFF.

Many counts were recorded for this clonotype. V and J are TRBV19 and TRBJ2-2; 11 bases line up with TRBD2. The CDR3 runs 16 residues. CDR1 is LNHDA, CDR2 SQIVND, per germline (reference sequence). The V and J ends lost 7 bases and 3 bases, in that order; junction bases with no gene match: 7. The CDR3 region has the DNA TGTGCCAGTACCACCGGGACTAGCGGCTACACCGGGGAGCTGTTTTTT. The encoded protein is CASTTGTSGYTGELFF.

This clonotype showed up just a few times. The chain joins TRBV12-3 or TRBV12-4 to TRBJ2-7, with D perhaps TRBD2 (6 bases). The CDR3 runs to 16 residues. Trimming shortened V by 4 bases and J by 1 base, and 17 bases separated the two germline ends. CDR3 protein: CASSWSRGGLSYEQYF. For the CDR3, the DNA is TGTGCCAGCAGTTGGTCGAGGGGAGGCTTATCCTACGAGCAGTACTTC.

This clonotype has a count of ten or more. The chain recombines TRBV20-1 with TRBJ2-5, with TRBD1 as a possible D gene (5 bases). Germline CDR1 reads DFQATT; CDR2 reads SNEGSKA (reference sequence). Trimming shortened V by 0 bases and J by 8 bases, and 16 bases separated the two germline ends. The CDR3 is 14 residues long. CDR3 coding DNA: TGCAGTGCTAGAGACAGTATGGGGCCGGACACCCAGTACTTC. Its translation: CSARDSMGPDTQYF.

This clonotype came up many times. The rearrangement links TRBV4-3 to TRBJ2-3; D is undetermined. This CDR3 has 16 amino acids. V dropped 1 base and J dropped 1 base, with 12 bases sitting between them. CDR1 and CDR2 (germline): LGHNA, YSLEER. The CDR3 is CASSQVTSAGTDTQYF. The CDR3 nucleotides are TGCGCCAGCAGCCAAGTAACGAGTGCGGGCACAGATACGCAGTATTTT.

About this clonotype: A read error may explain this, as a much larger clone is one base away. This chain joins TRBV19 and TRBJ2-1; D is unclear. The CDR3 length is 11 residues. CDR1 and CDR2 from the germline V gene are LNHDA and SQIVND (reference sequence). The CDR3 here is CASRQNNERFF. CDR3 nucleotide sequence: TGTGCCAGTAGGCAGAACAATGAGCGGTTCTTC.

At least ten counts were recorded for this clonotype. This rearrangement joins TRBV29-1 to TRBJ2-1; 10 positions match TRBD2. In germline, CDR1 is SQVTM, CDR2 ANQGSEA. The CDR3 extends over 15 amino acids. The junction had 4 bases not matched to a gene; V was cut back by 4 bases and J by 1 base. The CDR3 sequence: CSVVSGRGSYNEQFF. CDR3 DNA sequence: TGCAGCGTTGTGAGCGGGAGGGGATCCTACAATGAGCAGTTCTTC.

Ten or more counts support this clonotype. The chain employs TRBV29-1 and TRBJ2-5, with D possibly called TRBD1 or TRBD2 (5 bases each). This CDR3 region has 14 residues. Germline assignment: CDR1 SQVTM and CDR2 ANQGSEA. The V and J ends lost 3 bases and 4 bases respectively, with 15 bases between them. CDR3 residues: CSVDTSGQGETQYF. DNA of the CDR3: TGCAGCGTTGACACGTCGGGGCAGGGAGAGACCCAGTACTTC.

This clonotype was observed a handful of times. This chain uses TRBV7-2 with TRBJ2-1, with unresolved D. Trimming cost V 1 base and J 6 bases, with 4 bases left between them. From germline, CDR1 is SGHTA and CDR2 FQGNSA. The CDR3 is 12 residues long. The CDR3 protein is CASSLVVNEQFF. The CDR3 DNA follows: TGTGCCAGCAGCTTAGTAGTCAATGAGCAGTTCTTC.

This clonotype was detected ten times or more. CDR3 residues: CASSESGDYNSPLHF. CDR3 sequence (DNA): TGTGCCAGCAGTGAATCGGGGGACTATAATTCACCCCTCCACTTT. This sequence joins TRBV25-1 and TRBJ1-6; TRBD1 might be the D (5 bases). The CDR3 is 15 amino acids. CDR1 and CDR2 (germline): MGHDK, SYGVNS. Trimming cost V 1 base and J 3 bases, with 7 bases left between them.

This clonotype was seen repeatedly, ten times or more. V is TRBV3-1 and J is TRBJ1-1; a weak D match, TRBD1 (5 bases). Trimming cost V 0 bases and J 6 bases, with 8 bases left between them. Germline loops: CDR1 LGHDT, CDR2 YNNKEL (reference sequence). This CDR3 contains 13 residues. CDR3: CASSQDWGSEAFF. CDR3 sequence (DNA): TGTGCCAGCAGCCAAGATTGGGGGTCTGAAGCTTTCTTT.

This clonotype came up many times. The CDR3 DNA reads TGTGCCAGCAGTCAAACCGGGCCTATAAATGAGCAGTTCTTC. It specifies CASSQTGPINEQFF. The rearrangement links TRBV25-1 to TRBJ2-1; D not certain. V lost 5 bases to trimming and J lost 7 bases, with 15 bases between them. Germline lookup yields CDR1 MGHDK and CDR2 SYGVNS. This CDR3 is 14 amino acids long.